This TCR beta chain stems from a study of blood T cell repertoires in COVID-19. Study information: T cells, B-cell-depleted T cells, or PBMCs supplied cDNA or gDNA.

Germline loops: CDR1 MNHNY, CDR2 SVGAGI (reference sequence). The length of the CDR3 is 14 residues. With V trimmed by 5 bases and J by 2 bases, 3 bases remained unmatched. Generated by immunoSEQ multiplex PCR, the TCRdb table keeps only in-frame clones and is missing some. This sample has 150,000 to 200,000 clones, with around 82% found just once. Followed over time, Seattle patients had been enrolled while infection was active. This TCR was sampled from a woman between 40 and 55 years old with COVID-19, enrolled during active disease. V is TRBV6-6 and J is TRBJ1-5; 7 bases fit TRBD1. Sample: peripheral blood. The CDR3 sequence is CASSDRVGNQPQHF. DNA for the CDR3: TGTGCCAGCAGTGACAGGGTAGGCAATCAGCCCCAGCATTTT.